The table lists the clone carrying this TCR beta chain with many counts. Antigen unknown. This sample stems from a study of T-cell reconstitution after alpha-beta-depleted transplantation in children. Construction of the TCRbeta library involved unique molecular identifiers. TCRdb called the PCR reads again in MiXCR, with one record for every CDR3 protein. The table records roughly 240,000 distinct CDR3 sequences, approximately 8.9% of them present only once. Study conclusions and caveats: Several hundred expanded graft clones reportedly gave rise to the alpha-beta T cells present about two months after transplant.

The germline V gene encodes CDR1 SGDLS and CDR2 YYNGEE. V lost 0 bases to trimming and J lost 4 bases, with 19 bases between them. The CDR3 loop spans 17 amino acids. V usage is TRBV9 and J usage is TRBJ2-5; D is perhaps TRBD1 or TRBD2 (5 bases each). Source: PBMCs, mostly from graft donor cells, taken 180 days after TCRalphabeta/CD19-depleted stem cell transplant. This clonotype was obtained from a male patient younger than 18 who had a stem cell transplant for acute lymphoblastic leukemia, so the T cells may come from the graft donor. The CDR3 reads CASSVAGTHPYRETQYF. The CDR3 nucleotides read TGTGCCAGCAGCGTAGCCGGGACCCACCCATATCGAGAGACCCAGTACTTC.